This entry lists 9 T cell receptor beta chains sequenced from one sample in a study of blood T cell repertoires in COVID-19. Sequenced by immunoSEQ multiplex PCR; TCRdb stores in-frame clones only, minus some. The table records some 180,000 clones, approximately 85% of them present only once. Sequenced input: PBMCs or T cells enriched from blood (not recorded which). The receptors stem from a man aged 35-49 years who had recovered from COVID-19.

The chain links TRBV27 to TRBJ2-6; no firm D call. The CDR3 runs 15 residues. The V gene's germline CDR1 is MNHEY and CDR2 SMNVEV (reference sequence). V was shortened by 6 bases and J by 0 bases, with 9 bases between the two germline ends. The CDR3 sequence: CASRLSGSGANVLTF. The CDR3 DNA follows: TGTGCCAGCAGGCTTTCGGGCTCTGGGGCCAACGTCCTGACTTTC.

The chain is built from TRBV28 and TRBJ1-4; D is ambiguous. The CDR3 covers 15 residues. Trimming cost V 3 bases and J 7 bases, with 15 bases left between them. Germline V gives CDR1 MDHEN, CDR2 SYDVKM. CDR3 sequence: CASSFPGKIGEKLFF. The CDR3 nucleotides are TGTGCCAGCAGTTTCCCCGGGAAGATAGGTGAAAAACTGTTTTTT.

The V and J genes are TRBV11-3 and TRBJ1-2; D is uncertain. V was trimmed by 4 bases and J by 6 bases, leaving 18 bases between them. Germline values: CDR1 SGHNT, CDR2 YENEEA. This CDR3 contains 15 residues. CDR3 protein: CASSSPEDPANGYTF. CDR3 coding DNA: TGTGCCAGCAGCTCGCCCGAGGATCCAGCTAATGGCTACACCTTC. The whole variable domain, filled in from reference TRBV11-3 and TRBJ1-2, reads EAGVVQSPRYKIIEKKQPVAFWCNPISGHNTLYWYLQNLGQGPELLIRYENEEAVDDSQLPKDRFSAERLKGVDSTLKIQPAELGDSAVYLCASSSPEDPANGYTFGSGTRLTVV.

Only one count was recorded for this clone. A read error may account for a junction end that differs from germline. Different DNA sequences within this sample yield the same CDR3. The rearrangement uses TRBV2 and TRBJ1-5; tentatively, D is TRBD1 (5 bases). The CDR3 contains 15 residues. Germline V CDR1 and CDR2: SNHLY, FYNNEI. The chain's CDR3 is CASSTTRVSNQPQHF. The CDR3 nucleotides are TGTGCCAGCAGTACGACCAGGGTGAGCAATCAACCCCAGCATTTT.

The CDR3 protein is CASSHAADKNTEAFF. The CDR3 DNA follows: TGTGCCAGCAGCCACGCGGCGGACAAGAACACTGAAGCTTTCTTT. V and J are TRBV11-3 and TRBJ1-1, with D perhaps TRBD1 (5 bases). The CDR3 is 15 residues long. Per germline, CDR1 SGHNT and CDR2 YENEEA. Trimming removed 5 bases at V and 1 base at J, with 14 bases between. Based on the CDR3 plus reference TRBV11-3 and TRBJ1-1, the full variable domain is EAGVVQSPRYKIIEKKQPVAFWCNPISGHNTLYWYLQNLGQGPELLIRYENEEAVDDSQLPKDRFSAERLKGVDSTLKIQPAELGDSAVYLCASSHAADKNTEAFFGQGTRLTVV.

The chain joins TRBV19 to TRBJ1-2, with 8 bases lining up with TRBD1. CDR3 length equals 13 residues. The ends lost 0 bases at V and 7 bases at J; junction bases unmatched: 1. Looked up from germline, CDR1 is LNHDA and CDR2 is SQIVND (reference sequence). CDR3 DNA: TGTGCCAGTAGTATAGATGACAGGGGTGGCTACACCTTC. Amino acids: CASSIDDRGGYTF.

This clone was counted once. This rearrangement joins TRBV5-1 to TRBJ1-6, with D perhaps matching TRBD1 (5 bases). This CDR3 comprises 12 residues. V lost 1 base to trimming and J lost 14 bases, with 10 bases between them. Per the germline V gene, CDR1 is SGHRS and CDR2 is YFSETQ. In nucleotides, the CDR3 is TGCGCCAGCAGCTTGACGGGGGAGGCCCTCCACTTT. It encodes CASSLTGEALHF. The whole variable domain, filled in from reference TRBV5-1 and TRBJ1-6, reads KAGVTQTPRYLIKTRGQQVTLSCSPISGHRSVSWYQQTPGQGLQFLFEYFSETQRNKGNFPGRFSGRQFSNSRSEMNVSTLELGDSALYLCASSLTGEALHFGNGTRLTVT.

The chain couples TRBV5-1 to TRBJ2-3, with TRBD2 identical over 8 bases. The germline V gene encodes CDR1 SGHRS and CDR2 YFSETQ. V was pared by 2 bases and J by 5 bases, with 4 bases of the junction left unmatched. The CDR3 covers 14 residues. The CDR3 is CASSFSGKVDTQYF. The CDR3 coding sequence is TGCGCCAGCAGCTTTAGCGGGAAGGTAGATACGCAGTATTTT.

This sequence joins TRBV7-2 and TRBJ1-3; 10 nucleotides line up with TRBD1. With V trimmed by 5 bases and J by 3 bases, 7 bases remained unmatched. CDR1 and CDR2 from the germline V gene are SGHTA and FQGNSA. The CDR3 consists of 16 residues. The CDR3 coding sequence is TGTGCCAGCAGCATTGGGGACAGGGGATTTGGAAACACCATATATTTT. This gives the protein CASSIGDRGFGNTIYF.